This TCR beta chain was identified during a study of blood T cells in healthy people across ages. The use of a sample-barcoded 5' primer and a J-beta primer mix characterized a second PCR of 7 to 11 cycles. TCRdb itself ran the 5' RACE reads through MiXCR, one entry per CDR3 protein. Of more than 900,000 distinct CDR3 sequences listed, under 35% are singletons. The length of the CDR3 is 18 residues. Trimming at V came to 1 base and at J to 4 bases, leaving 15 bases not matched to a gene. From germline, CDR1 is LGHDT and CDR2 YNNKEL (reference sequence). This clonotype was seen many times. These sequences were also reported in another study, on T cells of mothers and their children.

The chain has TRBV3-1 and TRBJ1-2, with 7 bases that match TRBD1. What was sequenced was blood. This clonotype was sampled from a woman between 35 and 50 years old in good health. CDR3 in amino acids: CASSQVPTRGGGSYGYTF. CDR3 in DNA: TGTGCCAGCAGCCAAGTACCCACCAGGGGGGGCGGGAGCTATGGCTACACCTTC.